The 28 T cell receptor beta chains reported below all come from one sample, sequenced in a study of Ad26.COV2.S vaccination and SARS-CoV-2 variants. Repertoires were generated with immunoSEQ multiplex PCR, while TCRdb's copy carries only in-frame clones and drops some. This sample carries roughly 380,000 clones, around 90% of them seen once, and the ten largest clones take 3% to 5%. Here the sequenced sample was peripheral blood, taken after recovery from COVID-19. The receptors were sampled from a human donor who had recovered from COVID-19.

The chain combines TRBV2 with TRBJ2-4, with D tentatively TRBD2 (6 bases). The CDR3 contains 17 residues. Per the germline V gene, CDR1 is SNHLY and CDR2 is FYNNEI. The germline V and J ends were trimmed by 2 bases and 3 bases, with 17 bases remaining between them. The CDR3 reads CASSEREVLEGKNIQYF. The CDR3 nucleotides are TGTGCCAGCAGTGAAAGGGAGGTTTTGGAAGGCAAAAACATTCAGTACTTC.

For the CDR3, the DNA is TGTGCCAGCAGCCACTCAAAAGGCTCCGATGGCTACACCTTC. Translating it yields CASSHSKGSDGYTF. The chain is built from TRBV7-2 and TRBJ1-2; D gene ambiguous. The V end was cut by 5 bases, the J end by 6 bases, with 16 bases between. The CDR3 has 14 residues. Per germline, CDR1 SGHTA and CDR2 FQGNSA.

The chain links TRBV7-2 to TRBJ2-7, with D tentatively TRBD1 or TRBD2 (7 bases each). Deletions cut 4 bases from V and 3 bases from J, with 16 bases between. CDR1 SGHTA and CDR2 FQGNSA come from the germline V gene. This CDR3 spans 15 amino acids. The CDR3 spells CASSSGGGRVYEQYF. CDR3 DNA: TGTGCCAGCAGCTCAGGGGGGGGGCGTGTCTACGAGCAGTACTTC. Variable domain in full (rest from reference TRBV7-2 and TRBJ2-7): GAGVSQSPSNKVTEKGKDVELRCDPISGHTALYWYRQSLGQGLEFLIYFQGNSAPDKSGLPSDRFSAERTGGSVSTLTIQRTQQEDSAVYLCASSSGGGRVYEQYFGPGTRLTVT.

This chain joins TRBV6-5 and TRBJ1-5; D gene uncertain. This CDR3 spans 13 amino acids. Trimming took off 5 bases at V and 5 bases at J, with 10 bases between the two ends. From germline, CDR1 is MNHEY and CDR2 SVGAGI. This CDR3 reads CASSITQDQPQHF. The DNA for the CDR3 is TGTGCCAGCAGTATTACCCAGGATCAGCCCCAGCATTTT.

This clone appeared once. The chain recombines TRBV6-1 with TRBJ1-3, with D possibly being TRBD1 (5 bases). The germline V gene encodes CDR1 MNHNS and CDR2 SASEGT. The CDR3 runs to 16 residues. Between the trimmed V and J ends, which lost 0 bases and 4 bases, there was a span of 13 bases. CDR3: CASSEAGLRGGNTIYF. CDR3 DNA: TGTGCCAGCAGTGAAGCAGGATTAAGGGGAGGAAACACCATATATTTT.

This chain links TRBV10-3 with TRBJ1-1; 8 bases align to TRBD1. Germline V CDR1 and CDR2: ENHRY, SYGVKD. The CDR3 is made up of 13 amino acids. The junction had 10 bases not matched to a gene; V was cut back by 10 bases and J by 6 bases. The CDR3 loop is CATKDRGAAEAFF. The CDR3 DNA reads TGTGCCACCAAAGACAGGGGTGCGGCTGAAGCTTTCTTT.

The chain is built from TRBV5-1 and TRBJ2-3, with TRBD2 identical over 8 bases. V trimming: 6 bases; J trimming: 15 bases; junction bases outside the gene matches: 18. CDR3 length: 14 amino acids. Germline values: CDR1 SGHRS, CDR2 YFSETQ. The CDR3, as DNA: TGCGCCAGCACCCAAAACCCAAACGGGGGGGCTGCATATTTT. Protein: CASTQNPNGGAAYF. Full variable domain (remainder filled in from reference TRBV5-1 and TRBJ2-3): KAGVTQTPRYLIKTRGQQVTLSCSPISGHRSVSWYQQTPGQGLQFLFEYFSETQRNKGNFPGRFSGRQFSNSRSEMNVSTLELGDSALYLCASTQNPNGGAAYFGPGTRLTVL.

The CDR3: CASSMGGTDTQYF. As DNA, the CDR3 is TGTGCCAGCAGCATGGGGGGTACAGATACGCAGTATTTT. V is TRBV5-6 and J is TRBJ2-3; D may be TRBD2 (6 bases). V gave up 4 bases and J gave up 3 bases, with 9 bases separating them. The CDR3 is made up of 13 amino acids. The V gene's germline CDR1 is SGHDT and CDR2 YYEEEE.

This clone was seen only once. The chain couples TRBV6-1 to TRBJ2-7; perhaps TRBD1 as D (6 bases). Trimming removed 6 bases from V and 5 bases from J, with 17 bases in between. Germline CDR1 and CDR2: MNHNS and SASEGT. CDR3 length equals 14 residues. The CDR3 bases are TGTGCCAGCAGGAGGAGAGGGGGACGGAACGAGCAGTACTTC. It is translated as CASRRRGGRNEQYF.

V is TRBV13 and J is TRBJ1-5, with D unresolved. V was clipped by 5 bases and J by 4 bases, with 18 bases between them. This CDR3 contains 16 residues. Germline lookup yields CDR1 PRHDT and CDR2 FYEKMQ (reference sequence). CDR3 region: CASSLGAGIGNQPQHF. CDR3 sequence (DNA): TGTGCCAGCAGCCTCGGTGCGGGAATTGGGAATCAGCCCCAGCATTTT.

This chain joins TRBV4-3 and TRBJ1-1; D is uncertain. The CDR3 length is 13 residues. CDR1 is LGHNA, CDR2 YSLEER, per germline. The V and J ends lost 1 base and 6 bases respectively, with 9 bases between them. The CDR3 coding sequence is TGCGCCAGCAGCCAAGTACGGGTGGCTGAAGCTTTCTTT. Translated: CASSQVRVAEAFF.

The rearrangement links TRBV5-1 to TRBJ1-4; D is uncertain. This CDR3 comprises 13 residues. V was trimmed by 2 bases and J by 3 bases, leaving 5 bases between them. Per the germline V gene, CDR1 is SGHRS and CDR2 is YFSETQ. This CDR3 reads CASSFSPNEKLFF. The CDR3 nucleotides read TGCGCCAGCAGCTTCAGTCCTAATGAAAAACTGTTTTTT.

The chain has TRBV9 and TRBJ2-7; D might be TRBD2 (5 bases). This CDR3 has 13 amino acids. With 3 bases removed from V and 7 bases from J, the gap between germline ends came to 14 bases. The germline V gene has CDR1 SGDLS and CDR2 YYNGEE. The chain's CDR3 is CASSAGGRGEQYF. DNA for the CDR3: TGTGCCAGCAGCGCCGGAGGACGCGGGGAGCAGTACTTC.

The genes are TRBV6-2 or TRBV6-3 and TRBJ2-3; 8 bases line up with TRBD2. The germline gives CDR1 MNHEY, CDR2 SVGEGT. The CDR3 has 16 residues. J lost 5 bases, V lost 5 bases, and 12 bases had no gene match. Written as DNA, the CDR3 is TGTGCCAGCAGTCGACAGCACGGGGGGGCGTTAGATACGCAGTATTTT. Translation gives CASSRQHGGALDTQYF.

The chain employs TRBV2 and TRBJ1-5; D gene ambiguous. This CDR3 contains 12 residues. V lost 5 bases and J lost 4, with 6 bases in between. Per germline, CDR1 SNHLY and CDR2 FYNNEI. In DNA form, the CDR3 reads TGTGCCAGCAGTCCGGGTAATCAGCCCCAGCATTTT. Residues: CASSPGNQPQHF.

DNA for the CDR3: TGCGCCACCACCGGGACCTCCGGCACAGATACGCAGTATTTT. Protein product: CATTGTSGTDTQYF. The chain recombines TRBV4-1 with TRBJ2-3; the D gene could be TRBD1 or TRBD2 (5 bases each). The CDR3 totals 14 residues. Germline V gene lookup returns CDR1 MGHRA and CDR2 YSYEKL. V was cut by 10 bases and J by 1 base, with 15 bases left in between.

The V and J genes are TRBV6-4 and TRBJ2-3, with 9 bases that match TRBD2. The V gene's germline CDR1 is MRHNA and CDR2 SNTAGT. The CDR3 has 16 residues. V lost 0 bases to trimming and J lost 6 bases; unmatched junction nucleotides: 7. The CDR3 sequence: CASSDSAGGPRDTQYF. For the CDR3, the DNA is TGTGCCAGCAGTGACTCGGCGGGGGGGCCGAGGGATACGCAGTATTTT.

V and J are TRBV6-5 and TRBJ2-7; 7 bases agree with TRBD1. The CDR3 has 13 amino acids. CDR1 and CDR2 (germline): MNHEY, SVGAGI. J gave up 5 bases and V 5 bases, and 6 bases lay outside the gene matches. The CDR3 protein is CASSTGTDNEQYF. CDR3 coding DNA: TGTGCCAGCAGTACCGGGACAGACAACGAGCAGTACTTC.

This clone occurred once. Here the CDR3 DNA reads TGTGCCAGCAGGTACCGGGACAGGGGAAATTCACCCCTCCACTTT. Protein product: CASRYRDRGNSPLHF. The gene calls are TRBV6-5 and TRBJ1-6; 10 bases match TRBD1. V lost 6 bases to trimming and J lost 7 bases; unmatched junction nucleotides: 6. CDR1 is MNHEY, CDR2 SVGAGI, per germline. The CDR3 is made up of 15 amino acids.

This chain connects TRBV7-8 to TRBJ1-1; maybe TRBD1 (6 bases). CDR1 is SGHVS, CDR2 FQNEAQ, per germline. The CDR3 totals 15 residues. With 5 bases removed from V and 4 bases from J, the gap between germline ends came to 17 bases. Here the CDR3 reads CASSPIAGGRTEAFF. CDR3 nucleotide sequence: TGTGCCAGCAGCCCAATAGCTGGGGGCCGCACTGAAGCTTTCTTT.

The chain joins TRBV7-6 to TRBJ2-5; a possible D gene is TRBD2 (7 bases). The CDR3 totals 14 residues. Looked up from germline, CDR1 is SGHVS and CDR2 is FNYEAQ. V was cut by 6 bases and J by 5 bases, with 16 bases left in between. CDR3 DNA sequence: TGTGCCAGCAGTAAAATCGGGGGGCCGGAGACCCAGTACTTC. This encodes CASSKIGGPETQYF.

The V call is TRBV7-9, the J call TRBJ1-2; the match to TRBD1 covers 8 bases. J gave up 6 bases and V 4 bases, and 7 bases lay outside the gene matches. Looked up from germline, CDR1 is SEHNR and CDR2 is FQNEAQ (reference sequence). The CDR3 totals 14 residues. The CDR3 reads CASSSSRGLDGYTF. The CDR3 DNA follows: TGTGCCAGCAGCTCTTCCAGGGGGCTGGATGGCTACACCTTC.

The CDR3 sequence: CASSESGTGWITEAFF. The DNA for the CDR3 is TGTGCCAGTAGTGAAAGTGGGACAGGGTGGATCACTGAAGCTTTCTTT. The chain uses TRBV19 and TRBJ1-1, with 9 bases matching TRBD1. The CDR3 spans 16 residues. V dropped 5 bases and J dropped 4; count of bases not matched to a gene: 11. Germline values: CDR1 LNHDA, CDR2 SQIVND (reference sequence).

The V gene is TRBV6-5, the J gene TRBJ1-2; D is ambiguous. The CDR3 loop spans 14 amino acids. Germline V lookup: CDR1 MNHEY, CDR2 SVGAGI. Trimming stripped 5 bases from V and 8 bases from J, with 18 bases between. CDR3 nucleotide sequence: TGTGCCAGCAGTCGCACACGGTCAGTGGAAGGCTACACCTTC. It specifies CASSRTRSVEGYTF.

V is TRBV27 and J is TRBJ1-2; TRBD1 matches 7 bases. The CDR3 loop spans 13 amino acids. V was pared by 10 bases and J by 4 bases, with 9 bases of the junction left unmatched. Looked up from germline, CDR1 is MNHEY and CDR2 is SMNVEV (reference sequence). CDR3 sequence reads: CATTSRDSYGYTF. CDR3 sequence (DNA): TGTGCCACCACCTCAAGGGACAGCTATGGCTACACCTTC.

As DNA, the CDR3 is TGTGCCACCCGACAGGGGCGAACTAGCACAGATACGCAGTATTTT. Amino acids: CATRQGRTSTDTQYF. The rearrangement links TRBV15 to TRBJ2-3, with 8 bases identical to TRBD1. Looked up from germline, CDR1 is LNHNV and CDR2 is YYDKDF (reference sequence). This CDR3 has 15 amino acids. With V trimmed by 8 bases and J by 0 bases, 7 bases remained unmatched. Together with reference TRBV15 and TRBJ2-3, the CDR3 gives the full variable domain: DAMVIQNPRYQVTQFGKPVTLSCSQTLNHNVMYWYQQKSSQAPKLLFHYYDKDFNNEADTPDNFQSRRPNTSFCFLDIRSPGLGDTAMYLCATRQGRTSTDTQYFGPGTRLTVL.

The chain links TRBV7-9 to TRBJ1-1, with D possibly matching TRBD1 (5 bases). The CDR3 loop spans 16 amino acids. Trimming shortened V by 1 base and J by 3 bases, and 15 bases separated the two germline ends. The germline CDR1 and CDR2 sequences are SEHNR and FQNEAQ (reference sequence). CDR3 amino acids: CASSLVLRGRDTEAFF. Here the CDR3 DNA reads TGTGCCAGCAGCTTAGTCCTGCGGGGGAGGGACACTGAAGCTTTCTTT.

This CDR3 reads CASSLGAGQGRAFF. In nucleotides, the CDR3 is TGTGCCAGCAGCTTGGGTGCTGGACAGGGTCGAGCTTTCTTT. J is TRBJ1-1 and V is TRBV5-5; 8 bases agree with TRBD1. The CDR3 has 14 residues. Germline V gene lookup returns CDR1 SGHKS and CDR2 YYEKEE (reference sequence). V was pared by 0 bases and J by 10 bases, with 8 bases of the junction left unmatched.